The 23 T cell receptor beta chains below come from one sample, sequenced in a study of cytomegalovirus exposure and HLA in healthy donors. Method: immunoSEQ multiplex PCR; TCRdb's copy keeps in-frame clones and lacks some. The sample shows roughly 140,000 clones, roughly 91% of them seen only once. Sequencing input: PBMCs. The receptors derive from a woman aged 18 to 35 in good health and CMV-seropositive.

The chain recombines TRBV4-1 with TRBJ2-5; 7 bases are shared with TRBD2. The germline V gene encodes CDR1 MGHRA and CDR2 YSYEKL. Trimming removed 1 base from V and 6 bases from J; junction bases left unmatched: 2. The CDR3 contains 13 residues. The DNA of the CDR3 is TGCGCCAGCAGCCAAGGGGGGGGGAAGACCCAGTACTTC. It yields the protein CASSQGGGKTQYF.

V gene TRBV29-1 combines with J gene TRBJ2-1; TRBD2 might be the D (7 bases). V was shortened by 7 bases and J by 2 bases, with 12 bases between the two germline ends. This CDR3 contains 13 residues. Germline CDR1 is SQVTM and CDR2 is ANQGSEA. Here the CDR3 reads CSGGGGAYNEQFF. The CDR3 region has the DNA TGCAGCGGGGGGGGCGGAGCCTACAATGAGCAGTTCTTC.

J is TRBJ1-2 and V is TRBV7-9; D not certain. CDR1 and CDR2 from the germline V gene are SEHNR and FQNEAQ (reference sequence). CDR3 size: 14 residues. The ends were cut back, 4 bases at V and 3 bases at J, with 12 bases in the middle. CDR3 amino acids: CASSYGSEYYGYTF. CDR3 DNA: TGTGCCAGCAGCTACGGTTCGGAGTACTATGGCTACACCTTC.

This chain connects TRBV9 to TRBJ2-5; 14 bases agree with TRBD2. CDR3 length equals 19 residues. Trimming cost V 4 bases and J 6 bases; bases outside gene matches: 17. The germline CDR1 and CDR2 sequences are SGDLS and YYNGEE. In nucleotides, the CDR3 is TGTGCCAGCAGCCCTAAGGTTGGGACTAGCGGGAGCAGTGGGAAGACCCAGTACTTC. This codes for CASSPKVGTSGSSGKTQYF.

V and J are TRBV5-1 and TRBJ1-3, with 7 bases that match TRBD1. The germline CDR1 and CDR2 sequences are SGHRS and YFSETQ. The J segment lost 0 bases and the V segment lost 0 bases, leaving 6 bases of the junction unmatched. This CDR3 region has 17 residues. CDR3 sequence reads: CASSLASGQISGNTIYF. In nucleotides, the CDR3 is TGCGCCAGCAGCTTGGCCTCGGGACAGATCTCTGGAAACACCATATATTTT.

CDR3 bases: TGTGCCAGCAGTGAGTCGGGTGCGGTCCAAGAGACCCAGTACTTC. The encoded protein is CASSESGAVQETQYF. The chain is built from TRBV6-1 and TRBJ2-5; D unresolved. Between the trimmed V and J ends, which lost 3 bases and 1 base, there was a span of 12 bases. The CDR3 loop spans 15 amino acids. Looked up from germline, CDR1 is MNHNS and CDR2 is SASEGT.

The chain has TRBV29-1 and TRBJ2-2; 9 bases are a match to TRBD2. CDR3 size: 13 residues. J was trimmed by 6 bases and V by 7 bases; bases with no gene match: 6. Germline V gene lookup returns CDR1 SQVTM and CDR2 ANQGSEA. CDR3 coding DNA: TGCAGCGCCGTTAGCGGGAGTCCCGGGGAGCTGTTTTTT. Translating it yields CSAVSGSPGELFF.

The chain recombines TRBV29-1 with TRBJ2-7; 11 bases align to TRBD1. Losses at the gene ends were 2 bases for V and 7 bases for J; bases not matched to a gene: 7. The CDR3 consists of 14 residues. From germline, CDR1 is SQVTM and CDR2 ANQGSEA. The CDR3 reads CSVESSGTGGEQYF. For the CDR3, the DNA is TGCAGCGTTGAATCGTCAGGGACAGGGGGTGAGCAGTACTTC.

The V gene is TRBV27, the J gene TRBJ2-3; 8 bases map to TRBD2. Germline CDR1 MNHEY, CDR2 SMNVEV (reference sequence). With V trimmed by 5 bases and J by 3 bases, 4 bases remained unmatched. The CDR3 has 14 amino acids. This chain's CDR3 is CASSIGLATDTQYF. Written as DNA, the CDR3 is TGTGCCAGCAGTATCGGACTAGCAACAGATACGCAGTATTTT.

This clone was picked up one time. The rearrangement uses TRBV7-9 and TRBJ2-7, with 7 bases identical to TRBD2. The CDR3 has 15 amino acids. With V trimmed by 5 bases and J by 6 bases, 13 bases remained unmatched. The germline V gene has CDR1 SEHNR and CDR2 FQNEAQ (reference sequence). The CDR3 here is CASSPGYGTTVEQYF. The CDR3 DNA sequence: TGTGCCAGCAGCCCAGGGTACGGGACTACAGTCGAGCAGTACTTC.

This chain joins TRBV7-8 and TRBJ2-5; 8 bases are a match to TRBD1. The junction had 6 bases not matched to a gene; V was cut back by 5 bases and J by 4 bases. This CDR3 region has 14 residues. Germline V gene data show CDR1 as SGHVS and CDR2 as FQNEAQ. CDR3 DNA sequence: TGTGCCAGCAGCCACACTACAGGGGGAGAGACCCAGTACTTC. Translation: CASSHTTGGETQYF.

The chain uses TRBV28 and TRBJ1-1; a weak D match, TRBD1 (5 bases). Per the germline V gene, CDR1 is MDHEN and CDR2 is SYDVKM. This CDR3 spans 13 amino acids. Trimming took off 6 bases at V and 6 bases at J, with 14 bases between the two ends. The CDR3 sequence: CASSFDWGSEAFF. The CDR3 bases are TGTGCCAGCAGCTTTGACTGGGGCTCTGAAGCTTTCTTT. Full variable domain (missing parts from reference TRBV28 and TRBJ1-1): DVKVTQSSRYLVKRTGEKVFLECVQDMDHENMFWYRQDPGLGLRLIYFSYDVKMKEKGDIPEGYSVSREKKERFSLILESASTNQTSMYLCASSFDWGSEAFFGQGTRLTVV.

The rearrangement joins TRBV10-3 to TRBJ1-1; D perhaps matches TRBD1 (6 bases). The V end was cut by 3 bases, the J end by 1 base, with 15 bases between. The V gene's germline CDR1 is ENHRY and CDR2 SYGVKD. The CDR3 has 16 amino acids. CDR3: CAISDRPLTGNTEAFF. As DNA, the CDR3 is TGTGCCATCAGTGACCGACCCCTGACAGGGAACACTGAAGCTTTCTTT.

V is TRBV18 and J is TRBJ2-3; 10 nucleotides match TRBD1. With V trimmed by 5 bases and J by 4 bases, 3 bases remained unmatched. This CDR3 has 14 residues. CDR1 KGHSH and CDR2 LQKENI come from the germline V gene. The CDR3 sequence: CASSRGQGPDTQYF. The DNA of the CDR3 is TGTGCCAGCTCAAGGGGACAGGGGCCAGATACGCAGTATTTT.

The rearrangement links TRBV19 to TRBJ2-2; D is unresolved. V was trimmed by 9 bases and J by 5 bases, leaving 13 bases between them. Looked up from germline, CDR1 is LNHDA and CDR2 is SQIVND (reference sequence). The CDR3 extends over 13 amino acids. CDR3 protein: CASYSFETGELFF. The DNA of the CDR3 is TGTGCCAGCTACAGCTTTGAAACCGGGGAGCTGTTTTTT.

The V and J genes are TRBV5-1 and TRBJ2-1; 8 bases map to TRBD1. V shed 3 bases, J shed 1 base, and the junction held 3 bases outside the gene matches. This CDR3 contains 15 residues. Germline assignment: CDR1 SGHRS and CDR2 YFSETQ. The CDR3 coding sequence is TGCGCCAGCAGCTACGACAGGGGATCCTACAATGAGCAGTTCTTC. This encodes CASSYDRGSYNEQFF.

The chain carries TRBV15 and TRBJ1-5; tentatively, D is TRBD1 (5 bases). Trimming left V 8 bases short and J 1 base short, with 18 bases between. This CDR3 comprises 16 residues. Germline V gene sequence: CDR1 LNHNV, CDR2 YYDKDF (reference sequence). The CDR3 DNA follows: TGTGCCACCCATGATTTTGGGGGGGGGAGCAATCAGCCCCAGCATTTT. Encoded protein: CATHDFGGGSNQPQHF.

V is TRBV7-2 and J is TRBJ2-1; 15 bases line up with TRBD2. The ends lost 5 bases at V and 0 bases at J; junction bases unmatched: 8. The CDR3 extends over 19 amino acids. Germline V gene data show CDR1 as SGHTA and CDR2 as FQGNSA. For the CDR3, the DNA is TGTGCCAGCAGCGCTGGACTAGCGGGAGGGGTGGCCTCCTACAATGAGCAGTTCTTC. It translates to CASSAGLAGGVASYNEQFF.

The rearrangement joins TRBV11-1 to TRBJ1-1; D is uncertain. Trimming shortened V by 5 bases and J by 3 bases, and 7 bases separated the two germline ends. Germline values: CDR1 SGHAT, CDR2 FQDESV (reference sequence). This CDR3 is 12 amino acids long. Here the CDR3 reads CASSPEDTEAFF. The CDR3 bases are TGTGCCAGCAGCCCGGAGGACACTGAAGCTTTCTTT.

The chain combines TRBV27 with TRBJ2-7, with 7 bases that match TRBD1. There are 19 residues in the CDR3. V lost 2 bases and J lost 3; bases outside the gene matches: 19. Germline assignment: CDR1 MNHEY and CDR2 SMNVEV (reference sequence). The chain's CDR3 is CASSLRGDIRGGQDYEQYF. The CDR3 nucleotides read TGTGCCAGCAGTTTAAGGGGCGACATTCGGGGTGGACAGGACTACGAGCAGTACTTC.

J is TRBJ1-5 and V is TRBV30; D may be TRBD1 (6 bases). The CDR3 length is 17 residues. Germline values: CDR1 GTSNPN, CDR2 SVGIG (reference sequence). The V end was cut by 0 bases, the J end by 2 bases, with 17 bases between. CDR3 in amino acids: CAWSVRGAGFGNQPQHF. The CDR3 bases are TGTGCCTGGAGTGTACGGGGGGCAGGTTTTGGCAATCAGCCCCAGCATTTT. Drawing the rest from reference TRBV30 and TRBJ1-5, the complete variable domain is SQTIHQWPATLVQPVGSPLSLECTVEGTSNPNLYWYRQAAGRGLQLLFYSVGIGQISSEVPQNLSASRPQDRQFILSSKKLLLSDSGFYLCAWSVRGAGFGNQPQHFGDGTRLSIL.

The chain couples TRBV25-1 to TRBJ2-7; D is unresolved. Trimming left V 5 bases short and J 2 bases short, with 13 bases between. The CDR3 has 14 amino acids. From germline, CDR1 is MGHDK and CDR2 SYGVNS. The CDR3 spells CASSKALSPYEQYF. The CDR3 region has the DNA TGTGCCAGCAGTAAAGCACTGAGCCCCTACGAGCAGTACTTC.

The rearrangement joins TRBV2 to TRBJ1-5, with D perhaps TRBD1 (6 bases). The V end lost 6 bases, the J end lost 3 bases, and 18 bases lay between the germline ends. The V gene's germline CDR1 is SNHLY and CDR2 FYNNEI. The CDR3 has 16 amino acids. The CDR3 DNA follows: TGTGCCAGCAGGTCCGGGGGGCAAATTGTCAATCAGCCCCAGCATTTT. This encodes CASRSGGQIVNQPQHF.